These 24 T cell receptor beta chains came from one sample sequenced in a study of blood T cell repertoires in COVID-19. Data came from immunoSEQ multiplex PCR; TCRdb stores just in-frame clones and leaves some out. Counted here are about 410,000 clones, roughly 88% occurring once; the ten biggest clones make up almost 1.5%. What was sequenced was peripheral blood. The receptors here all came from a woman younger than 45 with active or convalescent COVID-19.

This chain connects TRBV15 to TRBJ1-5; TRBD1 aligns across 8 bases. The CDR3 consists of 16 residues. CDR1 is LNHNV and CDR2 is YYDKDF in the germline V gene (reference sequence). V shed 3 bases, J shed 4 bases, and the junction held 8 bases outside the gene matches. CDR3 DNA sequence: TGTGCCACCAGCAGGGCGGGGACAGGCCAAAATCAGCCCCAGCATTTT. This encodes CATSRAGTGQNQPQHF.

V gene TRBV11-3 combines with J gene TRBJ2-2; 8 bases align to TRBD2. The CDR3 is 16 residues long. Germline lookup yields CDR1 SGHNT and CDR2 YENEEA. V shed 4 bases, J shed 4 bases, and the junction held 8 bases outside the gene matches. The CDR3 DNA reads as TGTGCCAGCAGCTCCCGCCGGACTAGCAGCACCGGGGAGCTGTTTTTT. It yields the protein CASSSRRTSSTGELFF.

With respect to this clone: One junction end does not reproduce the germline sequence, and a read error may be involved. This sequence joins TRBV6-1 and TRBJ2-7; 8 positions match TRBD1. CDR3 length: 14 residues. The germline gives CDR1 MNHNS, CDR2 SASEGT. Written as DNA, the CDR3 is TGTGCCAGCAGTGACCGGGACAGGAACCCTACGGAGGACTTC. Translation gives CASSDRDRNPTEDF.

The rearrangement links TRBV10-3 to TRBJ2-5; 8 nucleotides align to TRBD2. There are 15 residues in the CDR3. J was trimmed by 4 bases and V by 6 bases; bases with no gene match: 10. Germline CDR1 is ENHRY and CDR2 is SYGVKD. The CDR3 protein is CAIRGSGGGGETQYF. CDR3 coding DNA: TGTGCCATCAGGGGGAGCGGGGGAGGAGGAGAGACCCAGTACTTC.

The chain has TRBV5-1 and TRBJ1-6; D gene uncertain. CDR3 length equals 13 residues. Germline V gene data show CDR1 as SGHRS and CDR2 as YFSETQ. The V and J ends lost 1 base and 9 bases respectively, with 8 bases between them. In DNA form, the CDR3 reads TGCGCCAGCAGCTTGACCGGAGCTTCACCCCTCCACTTT. Its translation is CASSLTGASPLHF. Full variable domain (rest looked up from reference TRBV5-1 and TRBJ1-6): KAGVTQTPRYLIKTRGQQVTLSCSPISGHRSVSWYQQTPGQGLQFLFEYFSETQRNKGNFPGRFSGRQFSNSRSEMNVSTLELGDSALYLCASSLTGASPLHFGNGTRLTVT.

The table lists this clone with a count of one. This rearrangement joins TRBV3-1 (or the pseudogene TRBV3-2) to TRBJ2-6, with D perhaps matching TRBD1 (6 bases). The CDR3 runs to 17 residues. Looked up from germline, CDR1 is LGHDT and CDR2 is YNNKEL (reference sequence). V lost 3 bases and J 2 bases, leaving 14 bases between the germline ends. The CDR3 DNA is TGTGCCAGCAGCCATGGATTCCGGGACACTGGGGCCAACGTCCTGACTTTC. This codes for CASSHGFRDTGANVLTF.

The rearrangement links TRBV5-1 to TRBJ2-1; D is possibly TRBD2 (6 bases). CDR1 SGHRS and CDR2 YFSETQ come from the germline V gene. The length of the CDR3 is 17 residues. The V end lost 0 bases, the J end lost 10 bases, and 23 bases lay between the germline ends. Written as DNA, the CDR3 is TGCGCCAGCAGCTTGGGAGTTGACATAGACCTAGCGAACGAGCAGTTCTTC. Its protein is CASSLGVDIDLANEQFF.

The rearrangement joins TRBV2 to TRBJ2-6; TRBD1 aligns across 7 bases. With V trimmed by 2 bases and J by 0 bases, 13 bases remained unmatched. CDR1 and CDR2 from the germline V gene are SNHLY and FYNNEI. The CDR3 is made up of 20 amino acids. CDR3 protein: CASSERRRQGPDSGANVLTF. CDR3 in DNA: TGTGCCAGCAGTGAACGGCGAAGACAGGGTCCTGACTCTGGGGCCAACGTCCTGACTTTC.

V is TRBV5-4 and J is TRBJ1-1; TRBD1 matches at 11 bases. The J segment lost 5 bases and the V segment lost 6 bases, leaving 6 bases of the junction unmatched. The germline V gene encodes CDR1 SGHNT and CDR2 YYREEE (reference sequence). The CDR3 covers 14 residues. The CDR3 region is CASNFGQGATEAFF. The CDR3 DNA sequence: TGTGCCAGCAATTTCGGACAGGGGGCAACTGAAGCTTTCTTT.

CDR3 sequence (DNA): TGTGCCAGCAGTGAACGGGACACTGAAGCTTTCTTT. Amino acid sequence: CASSERDTEAFF. This chain connects TRBV2 to TRBJ1-1, with D unclear. The CDR3 has 12 amino acids. With 2 bases removed from V and 3 bases from J, the gap between germline ends came to 4 bases. The V gene's germline CDR1 is SNHLY and CDR2 FYNNEI.

The rearrangement links TRBV7-2 to TRBJ1-2; D may be TRBD1 (6 bases). CDR1 is SGHTA, CDR2 FQGNSA, per germline. There are 15 residues in the CDR3. V was cut by 4 bases and J by 2 bases, with 14 bases left in between. The CDR3 loop reads CASSSPSTGNYGYTF. Here the CDR3 DNA reads TGTGCCAGCAGCTCTCCCTCCACAGGGAACTATGGCTACACCTTC.

The table lists this clone with a count of one. This chain connects TRBV5-1 to TRBJ2-5; 8 bases align to TRBD2. The trim removed 3 bases at V and 5 bases at J, leaving 12 bases unmatched. The CDR3 runs to 16 residues. Germline CDR1 SGHRS, CDR2 YFSETQ. The CDR3: CASSSLAATPQETQYF. For the CDR3, the DNA is TGCGCCAGCAGCTCACTAGCGGCCACGCCTCAGGAGACCCAGTACTTC.

This clone was seen more than once but under ten times. J is TRBJ2-7 and V is TRBV5-1; 11 nucleotides align to TRBD2. Trimming at V came to 5 bases and at J to 1 base, leaving 5 bases not matched to a gene. The CDR3 is made up of 15 amino acids. The V gene's germline CDR1 is SGHRS and CDR2 YFSETQ. Here the CDR3 reads CASRFTSGSSYEQYF. DNA for the CDR3: TGCGCCAGCAGATTTACTAGCGGGAGTTCCTACGAGCAGTACTTC.

The gene calls are TRBV19 and TRBJ1-1; a possible D gene is TRBD1 (5 bases). Trimming left V 4 bases short and J 6 bases short, with 15 bases between. The length of the CDR3 is 14 residues. Germline CDR1 reads LNHDA; CDR2 reads SQIVND (reference sequence). Here the CDR3 DNA reads TGTGCCAGTAGTAGGGGACCGGCGGGGTCTGAAGCTTTCTTT. It translates to CASSRGPAGSEAFF.

The chain uses TRBV7-8 and TRBJ1-1; no firm D call. Trimming took off 3 bases at V and 1 base at J, with 6 bases between the two ends. CDR3 length: 13 residues. In germline, CDR1 is SGHVS, CDR2 FQNEAQ. DNA of the CDR3: TGTGCCAGCAGCTTCTTTTCGAACACTGAAGCTTTCTTT. This translates into CASSFFSNTEAFF. The full variable domain, rest sourced from reference TRBV7-8 and TRBJ1-1, is GAGVSQSPRYKVAKRGQDVALRCDPISGHVSLFWYQQALGQGPEFLTYFQNEAQLDKSGLPSDRFFAERPEGSVSTLKIQRTQQEDSAVYLCASSFFSNTEAFFGQGTRLTVV.

J is TRBJ1-3 and V is TRBV2, with TRBD1 matching 10 bases. This CDR3 is built from 16 residues. V gave up 7 bases and J gave up 1 base; unmatched junction bases: 7. CDR1 SNHLY and CDR2 FYNNEI come from the germline V gene. As DNA, the CDR3 is TGTGCCAGCAAAGGGACAGGGGTATTTTCTGGAAACACCATATATTTT. This gives the protein CASKGTGVFSGNTIYF.

The genes are TRBV19 and TRBJ2-3; 7 bases are shared with TRBD2. The trim removed 5 bases at V and 4 bases at J, leaving 6 bases unmatched. The germline CDR1 and CDR2 sequences are LNHDA and SQIVND (reference sequence). There are 14 residues in the CDR3. The chain's CDR3 is CASSYGTTADTQYF. The CDR3 nucleotides read TGTGCCAGTAGTTACGGGACTACCGCAGATACGCAGTATTTT.

Worth noting for this clone: Possible read error: a much larger clone is one base away. The rearrangement links TRBV25-1 to TRBJ2-2, with a weak D call TRBD1 (7 bases). V lost 3 bases to trimming and J lost 3 bases, with 8 bases between them. The CDR3 is 14 residues long. Germline values: CDR1 MGHDK, CDR2 SYGVNS. The CDR3 loop is CASSDRGDTGELFF. Here the CDR3 DNA reads TGTGCCAGCAGTGACAGGGGGGACACCGGGGAGCTGTTTTTT. Full variable domain (missing parts from reference TRBV25-1 and TRBJ2-2): EADIYQTPRYLVIGTGKKITLECSQTMGHDKMYWYQQDPGMELHLIHYSYGVNSTEKGDLSSESTVSRIRTEHFPLTLESARPSHTSQYLCASSDRGDTGELFFGEGSRLTVL.

This clone turned up a few times. The V call is TRBV2, the J call TRBJ1-2, with TRBD1 matching over 7 bases. The ends lost 6 bases at V and 0 bases at J; junction bases unmatched: 4. The CDR3 length is 14 residues. Germline V gene lookup returns CDR1 SNHLY and CDR2 FYNNEI. CDR3 region: CASRGQPPNYGYTF. CDR3 nucleotides: TGTGCCAGCAGGGGACAGCCACCTAACTATGGCTACACCTTC.

This chain links TRBV7-9 with TRBJ1-6; 7 bases align to TRBD1. The CDR3 spans 12 residues. Germline-derived CDR1 and CDR2 are SEHNR and FQNEAQ (reference sequence). The V gene end was trimmed by 4 bases and the J gene end by 12 bases; junction bases not matched to a gene: 3. As DNA, the CDR3 is TGTGCCAGCAGCTGGTCAGGGGGACCCCTCCACTTT. It codes for CASSWSGGPLHF.

The chain links TRBV5-1 to TRBJ1-2; D is possibly TRBD1 (6 bases). V was cut by 5 bases and J by 9 bases, with 14 bases left in between. The CDR3 runs 12 residues. Germline-derived CDR1 and CDR2 are SGHRS and YFSETQ. This CDR3 reads CASRSGADSYTF. CDR3 bases: TGCGCCAGCAGGTCAGGGGCCGACAGCTACACCTTC.

This chain joins TRBV12-3 or TRBV12-4 and TRBJ2-3; no clear D. The CDR3 spans 13 residues. V lost 6 bases to trimming and J lost 2 bases, with 9 bases between them. The CDR3, as DNA: TGTGCCAGCAGGCTAGTCTACACAGATACGCAGTATTTT. It encodes CASRLVYTDTQYF.

This chain joins TRBV5-4 and TRBJ2-1; 7 bases line up with TRBD2. Germline CDR1 SGHNT, CDR2 YYREEE (reference sequence). The CDR3 runs to 15 residues. J was trimmed by 4 bases and V by 0 bases; bases with no gene match: 4. In nucleotides, the CDR3 is TGTGCCAGCAGCTTGGGTATAGCGGGTTACAATGAGCAGTTCTTC. It yields the protein CASSLGIAGYNEQFF.

This chain uses TRBV9 with TRBJ1-1; a weak D match, TRBD1 (5 bases). Deletions cut 0 bases from V and 3 bases from J, with 9 bases between. The CDR3 is made up of 14 amino acids. Per the germline V gene, CDR1 is SGDLS and CDR2 is YYNGEE. The CDR3 region is CASSVAGVDTEAFF. The DNA for the CDR3 is TGTGCCAGCAGCGTAGCGGGGGTGGACACTGAAGCTTTCTTT.